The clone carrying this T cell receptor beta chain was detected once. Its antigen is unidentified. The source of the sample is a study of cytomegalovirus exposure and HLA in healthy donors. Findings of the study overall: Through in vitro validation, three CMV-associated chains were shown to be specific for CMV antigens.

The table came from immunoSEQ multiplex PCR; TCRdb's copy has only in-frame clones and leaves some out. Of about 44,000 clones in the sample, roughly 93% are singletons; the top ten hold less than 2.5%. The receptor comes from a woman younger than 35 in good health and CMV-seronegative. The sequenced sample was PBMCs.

This CDR3 is CASSLAVSGNTIYF. DNA of the CDR3: TGTGCCAGCAGCTTAGCAGTATCTGGAAACACCATATATTTT. The chain is built from TRBV11-2 and TRBJ1-3; D gene ambiguous. This CDR3 is built from 14 residues. Germline loops: CDR1 SGHAT, CDR2 FQNNGV. V was trimmed by 1 base and J by 1 base, leaving 5 bases between them.